This TCR beta chain stems from a study of blood T cell repertoires in COVID-19. Study summary: The samples span acute and convalescent COVID-19 from the United States, Italy and Spain. Nucleic acid was either cDNA or gDNA, and it came from T cells, B-cell-depleted T cells, or PBMCs.

Original data processing: Estimates of nucleated cell counts were drawn from the amplification of reference gene primers. The repertoire was sequenced with immunoSEQ multiplex PCR; TCRdb's copy has only in-frame clones and lacks some. V and J calls plus clone size are reproduced from that table; the DNA served to infer D and trimming. This sample has hundreds of thousands of clones, with approximately 82% found just once. Germline V lookup: CDR1 SGHAT, CDR2 FQNNGV. This CDR3 region has 15 residues. V dropped 5 bases and J dropped 7; count of bases not matched to a gene: 13. In this sample, this clone turned up once.

V gene TRBV11-2 combines with J gene TRBJ1-1; 7 nucleotides match TRBD1. The TCR was taken from a woman of 80 years or more with acute or convalescent COVID-19. Source material: peripheral blood. The CDR3 nucleotides are TGTGCCAGCAGCCAGACAGGGATGTCATTGGATGAAGCTTTCTTT. Protein product: CASSQTGMSLDEAFF.